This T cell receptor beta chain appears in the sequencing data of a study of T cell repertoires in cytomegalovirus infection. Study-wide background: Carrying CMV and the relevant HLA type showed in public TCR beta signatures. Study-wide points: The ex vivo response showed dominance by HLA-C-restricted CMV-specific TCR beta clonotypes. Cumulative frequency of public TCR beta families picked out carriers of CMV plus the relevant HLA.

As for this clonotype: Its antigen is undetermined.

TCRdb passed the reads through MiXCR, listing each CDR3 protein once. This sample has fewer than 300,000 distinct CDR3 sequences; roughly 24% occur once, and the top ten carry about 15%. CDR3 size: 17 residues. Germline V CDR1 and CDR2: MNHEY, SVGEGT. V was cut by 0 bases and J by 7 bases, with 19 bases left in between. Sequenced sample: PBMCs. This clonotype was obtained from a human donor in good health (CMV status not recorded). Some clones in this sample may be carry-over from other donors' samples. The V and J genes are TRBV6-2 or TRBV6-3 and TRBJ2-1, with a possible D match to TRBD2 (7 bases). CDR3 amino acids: CASSYSRTGIGGNEQFF. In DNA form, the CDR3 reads TGTGCCAGCAGTTACTCGAGAACAGGGATCGGGGGGAATGAGCAGTTCTTC.